Sequencing of this T cell receptor (beta chain) was carried out in a study of cytomegalovirus exposure and HLA in healthy donors. The PCR had 60 Vbeta and 13 Jbeta primers. Generated by immunoSEQ multiplex PCR, the TCRdb table keeps only in-frame clones and is missing some. The repertoire holds roughly 110,000 clones, with 76% as singletons. Worth noting for this clone: Its antigen remains unknown.

Study-level points and caveats: As immune exposure information, only CMV serostatus was available. Certain sequence variants were highly shared and formed a cluster, and this cluster was likely a sequencing artifact. What a later analysis showed was that several of the most significant clusters appeared linked to common viral pathogens.

Germline CDR1 is SGHRS and CDR2 is YFSETQ. This CDR3 contains 15 residues. Trimming removed 0 bases from V and 3 bases from J, with 12 bases in between. The gene calls are TRBV5-1 and TRBJ2-5; possible D gene TRBD1, 6 bases. Sequencing used PBMCs. This TCR derives from a man between 18 and 35 years old in good health and CMV-seronegative. CDR3 nucleotide sequence: TGCGCCAGCAGCTTGGCCCGGGACAAAGAAGAGACCCAGTACTTC. This encodes CASSLARDKEETQYF.